These 4 T cell receptor beta chains originate from one sample sequenced in a study of control samples from healthy donors and cancer patients (dated by TCRdb to about 2020). The method was the immunoSEQ multiplex PCR assay. Held by TCRdb, this immuneACCESS table contains in-frame sequences only and omits some clones. Under half of the omission traces to an unresolved V gene where checked; the cause of the rest is unknown. The sample table lists some 89,000 clones, about 83% of them with a count of one. The biggest ten clones account for 2% to 2.5% of the sample. Sequenced material: blood. The receptor source for this set is a woman aged 40 to 50 in good health.

This chain links TRBV5-1 with TRBJ2-7, with 14 bases fitting TRBD2. Germline CDR1 is SGHRS and CDR2 is YFSETQ. CDR3 length equals 16 residues. V lost 4 bases and J lost 6; bases outside the gene matches: 9. CDR3 amino acids: CASSPTGTSGGPEQYF. The CDR3 DNA sequence: TGCGCCAGCAGCCCTACCGGGACTAGCGGGGGTCCCGAGCAGTACTTC.

This chain connects TRBV6-5 to TRBJ2-7, with 10 positions matching TRBD1. After removal of 6 bases from V and 3 bases from J, the junction contained 8 bases not matched to a gene. This CDR3 is built from 15 residues. Germline V lookup: CDR1 MNHEY, CDR2 SVGAGI. In DNA form, the CDR3 reads TGTGCCAGCAGGCCAGGGACAGGGGTCTTCTACGAGCAGTACTTC. Protein sequence: CASRPGTGVFYEQYF.

V is TRBV3-1 (or the pseudogene TRBV3-2) and J is TRBJ2-5; perhaps TRBD1 as D (6 bases). Trimming shortened V by 4 bases and J by 2 bases, and 11 bases separated the two germline ends. In germline, CDR1 is LGHDT, CDR2 YNNKEL (reference sequence). CDR3 size: 14 residues. The CDR3 DNA sequence: TGTGCCAGCAGCCCACGGACAGATCAAGAGACCCAGTACTTC. This translates into CASSPRTDQETQYF.

The chain uses TRBV4-3 and TRBJ1-5; the D is unclear. Germline assignment: CDR1 LGHNA and CDR2 YSLEER. V was shortened by 3 bases and J by 5 bases, with 8 bases between the two germline ends. The CDR3 runs 13 residues. CDR3: CASSHLRDQPQHF. CDR3 bases: TGCGCCAGCAGCCACCTGCGCGATCAGCCCCAGCATTTT.